Each of the 14 T cell receptor beta chains below was sequenced from the same sample in a study of siplizumab effects on memory and regulatory T cells. The protocol was immunoSEQ multiplex PCR, while the TCRdb copy is restricted to in-frame clones and leaves out a portion. The sample holds some 64,000 clones, around 79% seen once. The specimen was memory CD4+ T cells sorted from blood. Receptor source: a human donor in good health.

The V and J genes are TRBV2 and TRBJ2-3; possibly TRBD2 for D (6 bases). This CDR3 contains 16 residues. Trimming stripped 6 bases from V and 2 bases from J, with 18 bases between. From germline, CDR1 is SNHLY and CDR2 FYNNEI. CDR3 nucleotides: TGTGCCAGCAGGGCTCTGGGCGGGGCCATCACAGATACGCAGTATTTT. This sequence encodes CASRALGGAITDTQYF.

The rearrangement joins TRBV19 to TRBJ1-3, with 9 bases matching TRBD1. Trimming cost V 4 bases and J 11 bases; bases outside gene matches: 3. This CDR3 has 12 amino acids. Looked up from germline, CDR1 is LNHDA and CDR2 is SQIVND (reference sequence). CDR3 region: CASSTRTGAIYF. The DNA for the CDR3 is TGTGCCAGTAGTACACGGACAGGGGCCATATATTTT. Based on the CDR3 plus reference TRBV19 and TRBJ1-3, the full variable domain is DGGITQSPKYLFRKEGQNVTLSCEQNLNHDAMYWYRQDPGQGLRLIYYSQIVNDFQKGDIAEGYSVSREKKESFPLTVTSAQKNPTAFYLCASSTRTGAIYFGEGSWLTVV.

The chain employs TRBV6-1 and TRBJ2-5; 8 bases are a match to TRBD1. Germline V lookup: CDR1 MNHNS, CDR2 SASEGT. J gave up 4 bases and V 7 bases, and 11 bases lay outside the gene matches. The length of the CDR3 is 15 residues. CDR3 protein: CASNRMGQERETQYF. The CDR3 DNA sequence: TGTGCCAGCAATAGGATGGGACAGGAAAGAGAGACCCAGTACTTC.

The chain uses TRBV5-6 and TRBJ2-5; TRBD2 matches 9 bases. The germline V gene has CDR1 SGHDT and CDR2 YYEEEE. The V segment lost 0 bases and the J segment 5 bases; nucleotides outside the gene matches: 8. This CDR3 is built from 16 residues. CDR3 in amino acids: CASSLDSAGGIETQYF. In nucleotides, the CDR3 is TGTGCCAGCAGCTTGGATTCTGCGGGGGGGATCGAGACCCAGTACTTC. Complete variable domain (other parts from reference TRBV5-6 and TRBJ2-5): DAGVTQSPTHLIKTRGQQVTLRCSPKSGHDTVSWYQQALGQGPQFIFQYYEEEERQRGNFPDRFSGHQFPNYSSELNVNALLLGDSALYLCASSLDSAGGIETQYFGPGTRLLVL.

This clone was observed once. This chain links TRBV28 with TRBJ2-1; tentatively, D is TRBD1 (5 bases). The V gene lost 8 bases and the J gene lost 0 bases, with 17 bases spanning the gap. The CDR3 is 16 residues long. The germline CDR1 and CDR2 sequences are MDHEN and SYDVKM. CDR3 region: CASRSLGAHSYNEQFF. Written as DNA, the CDR3 is TGTGCCAGCCGGAGTTTAGGGGCCCACTCCTACAATGAGCAGTTCTTC.

The genes are TRBV28 and TRBJ2-3; D may be TRBD1 (6 bases). Germline values: CDR1 MDHEN, CDR2 SYDVKM. The CDR3 contains 15 residues. V lost 7 bases and J lost 0, with 14 bases in between. The CDR3 loop is CASTNRGTSTDTQYF. CDR3 in DNA: TGTGCCAGCACTAATAGGGGGACAAGCACAGATACGCAGTATTTT.

This clone was seen only a few times. V gene TRBV7-3 combines with J gene TRBJ2-1, with D possibly being TRBD2 (7 bases). V lost 5 bases to trimming and J lost 7 bases, with 18 bases between them. The CDR3 sequence is 15 residues long. Germline V gene data show CDR1 as SGHTA and CDR2 as FQGTGA. The CDR3 reads CASSPPGGHVNEQFF. CDR3 coding DNA: TGTGCCAGCAGCCCCCCCGGGGGGCATGTGAATGAGCAGTTCTTC. The full variable domain, rest sourced from reference TRBV7-3 and TRBJ2-1, is GAGVSQTPSNKVTEKGKYVELRCDPISGHTALYWYRQSLGQGPEFLIYFQGTGAADDSGLPNDRFFAVRPEGSVSTLKIQRTERGDSAVYLCASSPPGGHVNEQFFGPGTRLTVL.

This clone was counted a few times. The genes are TRBV2 and TRBJ2-5, with 10 bases that match TRBD2. The junction had 11 bases not matched to a gene; V was cut back by 6 bases and J by 7 bases. The CDR3 runs 15 residues. Germline V gene data show CDR1 as SNHLY and CDR2 as FYNNEI. CDR3 region: CASRTSGLGGGTQYF. CDR3 nucleotide sequence: TGTGCCAGCAGGACTAGCGGGTTAGGAGGTGGGACCCAGTACTTC.

This clone qualifies as medium-sized (0.01 to 0.1%). V usage is TRBV6-5 and J usage is TRBJ1-2; D is undetermined. CDR3 length: 16 amino acids. CDR1 and CDR2 from the germline V gene are MNHEY and SVGAGI. The ends were cut back, 2 bases at V and 4 bases at J, with 17 bases in the middle. The CDR3 sequence: CASSYGQSINAYGYTF. In nucleotides, the CDR3 is TGTGCCAGCAGTTACGGGCAGAGTATCAATGCCTATGGCTACACCTTC.

This clone was counted once. This rearrangement joins TRBV25-1 to TRBJ1-4; D gene unclear. The CDR3 extends over 14 amino acids. Per the germline V gene, CDR1 is MGHDK and CDR2 is SYGVNS. Between the trimmed V and J ends, which lost 4 bases and 3 bases, there was a span of 9 bases. Written as DNA, the CDR3 is TGTGCCAGCAGTGTGGCCGGGTCTAATGAAAAACTGTTTTTT. Its protein is CASSVAGSNEKLFF.

This clone was observed a few times. V is TRBV10-3 and J is TRBJ2-7, with D maybe TRBD1 (6 bases). This CDR3 is 15 amino acids long. V was trimmed by 0 bases and J by 2 bases, leaving 11 bases between them. Germline CDR1 reads ENHRY; CDR2 reads SYGVKD. The CDR3 DNA is TGTGCCATCAGTGAGTCGGTGGGGGCCGCCTACGAGCAGTACTTC. This encodes CAISESVGAAYEQYF.

The CDR3, as DNA: TGTGCCAGCAGCTCTAGGACTAGCGGGGAGACCCAGTACTTC. It translates to CASSSRTSGETQYF. This rearrangement joins TRBV5-4 to TRBJ2-5, with 11 nucleotides matching TRBD2. Germline V lookup: CDR1 SGHNT, CDR2 YYREEE (reference sequence). The CDR3 extends over 14 amino acids. J lost 5 bases, V lost 3 bases, and 3 bases had no gene match.

The chain employs TRBV2 and TRBJ1-5, with 8 bases that match TRBD1. Germline lookup yields CDR1 SNHLY and CDR2 FYNNEI. The CDR3 loop spans 14 amino acids. Trimming at V came to 4 bases and at J to 5 bases, leaving 4 bases not matched to a gene. As DNA, the CDR3 is TGTGCCAGCAGTGTGGGGACAGGTTATCAGCCCCAGCATTTT. It codes for CASSVGTGYQPQHF.

The chain recombines TRBV5-1 with TRBJ2-3; possible D gene TRBD2, 5 bases. The V and J ends lost 4 bases and 2 bases respectively, with 11 bases between them. Germline CDR1 reads SGHRS; CDR2 reads YFSETQ. This CDR3 region has 14 residues. CDR3 region: CASSEGSLTDTQYF. The CDR3 DNA follows: TGCGCCAGCAGCGAGGGATCTCTCACAGATACGCAGTATTTT.